The 2 T cell receptor beta chains presented below share a single source sample, sequenced in a study of blood T cell repertoires in COVID-19 (dated by TCRdb to the early 2020s). Libraries came from the immunoSEQ multiplex PCR assay. TCRdb carries this immuneACCESS record with in-frame sequences only. Its versions omit some clonotypes, under half of them owing to an unresolved V gene in the studies checked, with the rest unexplained. Present in this sample are 250,000 to 400,000 clones, around 88% of which were seen just once. Of the sample, 1.5% to 2% is held by the ten largest clones. The sample taken for sequencing was peripheral blood. These receptors came from a woman under 40 with COVID-19, enrolled during active disease.

The chain employs TRBV11-2 and TRBJ2-1, with 10 bases lining up with TRBD2. CDR1 is SGHAT and CDR2 is FQNNGV in the germline V gene. Losses at the gene ends were 0 bases for V and 8 bases for J; bases not matched to a gene: 7. CDR3 length equals 16 residues. The CDR3 region has the DNA TGTGCCAGCAGCTTAGACTCTAGCGGGAGAGGGGATGAGCAGTTCTTC. Residues: CASSLDSSGRGDEQFF. Supplemented by reference TRBV11-2 and TRBJ2-1, the full variable domain reads EAGVAQSPRYKIIEKRQSVAFWCNPISGHATLYWYQQILGQGPKLLIQFQNNGVVDDSQLPKDRFSAERLKGVDSTLKIQPAKLEDSAVYLCASSLDSSGRGDEQFFGPGTRLTVL.

This clone was counted between two and nine times. The rearrangement links TRBV5-1 to TRBJ1-3, with D tentatively TRBD1 (5 bases). The CDR3 runs to 14 residues. Germline assignment: CDR1 SGHRS and CDR2 YFSETQ. With 4 bases removed from V and 4 bases from J, the gap between germline ends came to 12 bases. CDR3 sequence (DNA): TGCGCCAGCAGCGCGGGACCAGGGGGAAACACCATATATTTT. Residues: CASSAGPGGNTIYF.